This T cell receptor (beta chain) was observed in a study of cytomegalovirus exposure and HLA in healthy donors. The repertoire was sequenced with immunoSEQ multiplex PCR; TCRdb's copy has only in-frame clones and lacks some. This sample has fewer than 90,000 clones; 80% to 85% occur once, and the top ten carry 9% to 14%. The source material was PBMCs. The origin of this receptor is a woman younger than 35 in good health and CMV-seropositive.

CDR3 loop: CSVEDLGGAEGYTF. The CDR3 DNA is TGCAGCGTTGAAGATCTTGGGGGGGCGGAAGGCTACACCTTC. This chain joins TRBV29-1 and TRBJ1-2; a weak D match, TRBD1 (6 bases). The germline V gene has CDR1 SQVTM and CDR2 ANQGSEA. The CDR3 has 14 residues. V lost 0 bases and J 8 bases, leaving 16 bases between the germline ends.